Below are 15 T cell receptor beta chains sequenced from a single sample in a study of blood T cell repertoires in COVID-19. Produced via immunoSEQ multiplex PCR; TCRdb's table is partial and in-frame only. In the table there are under 250,000 clones, 80% to 85% of which are singletons. The specimen was peripheral blood. All receptors come from a man over 45 with active or convalescent COVID-19.

The rearrangement links TRBV3-1 (or the pseudogene TRBV3-2) to TRBJ1-1, with D uncertain. This CDR3 spans 14 amino acids. CDR1 and CDR2 (germline): LGHDT, YNNKEL (reference sequence). The ends were cut back, 4 bases at V and 1 base at J, with 10 bases in the middle. CDR3 DNA sequence: TGTGCCAGCAGCCTAGCGGGGAGGAACACTGAAGCTTTCTTT. This encodes CASSLAGRNTEAFF.

The chain employs TRBV21-1 and TRBJ1-5; TRBD1, as called in the table, went unchecked against the DNA. TRBV21-1 is a pseudogene segment. CDR3 length: 14 amino acids. The CDR3 sequence: CASSTDRASQPQHF. CDR3 coding DNA: TGTGCCAGCAGCACAGACAGGGCTAGTCAGCCCCAGCATTTT.

V usage is TRBV12-3 or TRBV12-4 and J usage is TRBJ2-2; D is unresolved. V lost 3 bases to trimming and J lost 6 bases, with 8 bases between them. The length of the CDR3 is 13 residues. The chain's CDR3 is CASSFQPAGELFF. The DNA of the CDR3 is TGTGCCAGCAGTTTCCAACCGGCCGGGGAGCTGTTTTTT.

This sequence joins TRBV30 and TRBJ1-1; 9 positions match TRBD1. From germline, CDR1 is GTSNPN and CDR2 SVGIG (reference sequence). The junction had 3 bases not matched to a gene; V was cut back by 3 bases and J by 1 base. The CDR3 has 14 amino acids. The CDR3 loop reads CAWSRDRENTEAFF. CDR3 nucleotides: TGTGCCTGGAGCCGGGACAGGGAGAACACTGAAGCTTTCTTT.

The chain uses TRBV9 and TRBJ1-4; the match to TRBD1 covers 9 bases. The V gene end was trimmed by 4 bases and the J gene end by 8 bases; junction bases not matched to a gene: 9. Germline V gene data show CDR1 as SGDLS and CDR2 as YYNGEE. CDR3 size: 15 residues. In DNA form, the CDR3 reads TGTGCCAGCAGCACCCGGGACAGGGTAGGGGAAAAACTGTTTTTT. This sequence encodes CASSTRDRVGEKLFF.

This chain connects TRBV12-3 or TRBV12-4 to TRBJ1-4, with TRBD1 matching over 7 bases. CDR3 length: 13 residues. J was trimmed by 6 bases and V by 3 bases; bases with no gene match: 1. In DNA, the CDR3 is TGTGCCAGCAGTTTCAGGGGGTATGAAAAACTGTTTTTT. This gives the protein CASSFRGYEKLFF.

This rearrangement joins TRBV7-2 to TRBJ2-1; TRBD1 might be the D (6 bases). Deletions cut 5 bases from V and 2 bases from J, with 10 bases between. This CDR3 region has 14 residues. Looked up from germline, CDR1 is SGHTA and CDR2 is FQGNSA. The CDR3 protein is CASSPDSTYNEQFF. In DNA, the CDR3 is TGTGCCAGCAGCCCGGACAGTACCTACAATGAGCAGTTCTTC.

The genes are TRBV30 and TRBJ2-3, with D perhaps TRBD2 (6 bases). The germline gives CDR1 GTSNPN, CDR2 SVGIG (reference sequence). V was pared by 7 bases and J by 0 bases, with 14 bases between. This CDR3 region has 14 residues. The CDR3 loop reads CAFKAGSSTDTQYF. The CDR3 DNA reads TGTGCCTTCAAAGCGGGTTCTAGCACAGATACGCAGTATTTT. Supplemented by reference TRBV30 and TRBJ2-3, the full variable domain reads SQTIHQWPATLVQPVGSPLSLECTVEGTSNPNLYWYRQAAGRGLQLLFYSVGIGQISSEVPQNLSASRPQDRQFILSSKKLLLSDSGFYLCAFKAGSSTDTQYFGPGTRLTVL.

The V gene is TRBV30, the J gene TRBJ1-2; TRBD1 matches 7 bases. This CDR3 contains 15 residues. V was pared by 4 bases and J by 6 bases, with 14 bases of the junction left unmatched. From germline, CDR1 is GTSNPN and CDR2 SVGIG (reference sequence). This chain's CDR3 is CAWTQGGSRMDGYTF. CDR3 sequence (DNA): TGTGCCTGGACCCAGGGGGGCAGTCGGATGGATGGCTACACCTTC.

The V call is TRBV12-5, the J call TRBJ2-7; TRBD2 might be the D (6 bases). Trimming shortened V by 1 base and J by 3 bases, and 13 bases separated the two germline ends. The CDR3 length is 15 residues. The germline V gene encodes CDR1 LGHNT and CDR2 FRNRAP. CDR3 bases: TGTGCTAGTGGTTTGGAAGGTGGCGGGGTCTACGAGCAGTACTTC. Protein sequence: CASGLEGGGVYEQYF.

The rearrangement uses TRBV6-5 and TRBJ1-2; possibly TRBD1 for D (5 bases). CDR3 size: 15 residues. V dropped 2 bases and J dropped 2 bases, with 12 bases sitting between them. Germline-derived CDR1 and CDR2 are MNHEY and SVGAGI. The CDR3 DNA reads as TGTGCCAGCAGTTACAGGGGCGGGATCAACTATGGCTACACCTTC. Translation gives CASSYRGGINYGYTF.

The table lists this clone with a count of one. This chain links TRBV19 with TRBJ2-6, with TRBD1 matching 9 bases. The CDR3 sequence is 17 residues long. Looked up from germline, CDR1 is LNHDA and CDR2 is SQIVND (reference sequence). The ends lost 4 bases at V and 1 base at J; junction bases unmatched: 5. This CDR3 reads CASSTGTGPSGANVLTF. DNA of the CDR3: TGTGCCAGTAGTACCGGGACAGGGCCTTCTGGGGCCAACGTCCTGACTTTC.

V is TRBV2 and J is TRBJ2-5, with 10 bases that match TRBD1. Germline assignment: CDR1 SNHLY and CDR2 FYNNEI. This CDR3 comprises 15 residues. Trimming at V came to 6 bases and at J to 5 bases, leaving 9 bases not matched to a gene. CDR3 in DNA: TGTGCCAGCAGCCCGATGGGACAGGGGCGGGAGACCCAGTACTTC. It translates to CASSPMGQGRETQYF.

The CDR3 DNA sequence: TGTGCCAGTACCCTGAGGGGGGGAGGGAACACTGAAGCTTTCTTT. It codes for CASTLRGGGNTEAFF. The chain employs TRBV19 and TRBJ1-1; D perhaps matches TRBD1 (6 bases). Germline V gene sequence: CDR1 LNHDA, CDR2 SQIVND (reference sequence). Trimming shortened V by 7 bases and J by 1 base, and 16 bases separated the two germline ends. The CDR3 length is 15 residues. Supplemented by reference TRBV19 and TRBJ1-1, the full variable domain reads DGGITQSPKYLFRKEGQNVTLSCEQNLNHDAMYWYRQDPGQGLRLIYYSQIVNDFQKGDIAEGYSVSREKKESFPLTVTSAQKNPTAFYLCASTLRGGGNTEAFFGQGTRLTVV.

The J gene is TRBJ1-5, the V gene TRBV15, with D tentatively TRBD1 (5 bases). The CDR3 has 15 residues. V was clipped by 5 bases and J by 1 base, with 12 bases between them. Per germline, CDR1 LNHNV and CDR2 YYDKDF (reference sequence). The CDR3 reads CATSGGTGSNQPQHF. The DNA for the CDR3 is TGTGCCACCAGCGGGGGGACGGGCAGCAATCAGCCCCAGCATTTT.